Following are 5 T cell receptor beta chains from one sample sequenced in a study of cytomegalovirus exposure and HLA in healthy donors. Libraries were prepared by immunoSEQ multiplex PCR; TCRdb keeps only in-frame clonotypes and omits some of them. This sample has about 140,000 clones, with 80% to 90% found just once. Sequencing was carried out using PBMCs. Every receptor here comes from a woman aged 30 to 39 in good health and CMV-seronegative.

V usage is TRBV19 and J usage is TRBJ1-6; 7 nucleotides line up with TRBD1. J lost 6 bases, V lost 8 bases, and 4 bases had no gene match. The CDR3 has 13 amino acids. The V gene's germline CDR1 is LNHDA and CDR2 SQIVND (reference sequence). CDR3 DNA: TGTGCCAGTCAGGGGGGAAGTAATTCACCCCTCCACTTT. Amino acids: CASQGGSNSPLHF. The whole variable domain, filled in from reference TRBV19 and TRBJ1-6, reads DGGITQSPKYLFRKEGQNVTLSCEQNLNHDAMYWYRQDPGQGLRLIYYSQIVNDFQKGDIAEGYSVSREKKESFPLTVTSAQKNPTAFYLCASQGGSNSPLHFGNGTRLTVT.

This clone appeared a single time. The chain is built from TRBV5-8 and TRBJ2-3; weak D call: TRBD1 (5 bases). Germline assignment: CDR1 SGHTS and CDR2 YDEGEE. The V gene lost 0 bases and the J gene lost 0 bases, with 11 bases spanning the gap. This CDR3 is built from 16 residues. CDR3 bases: TGTGCCAGCAGCTTGGTCGGTGGACACAGCACAGATACGCAGTATTTT. This gives the protein CASSLVGGHSTDTQYF.

Concerning this clone: One end of the junction varies from germline; a read error may be responsible. The chain couples TRBV6-1 to TRBJ1-5; weak D call: TRBD1 (5 bases). This CDR3 contains 14 residues. CDR1 MNHNS and CDR2 SASEGT come from the germline V gene. The CDR3 DNA sequence: TGTGCCAGCAGGGAAGGGGCCGGCAATCAGCCCCAGCATTTT. Translated, it gives CASREGAGNQPQHF.

This clone occurred a few times. The CDR3 DNA is TGTGCCAGCAGCAAAAAGGGTTTGAGGGGGCGGCCGTGCAATCAGCCCCAGCATTTT. Its translation is CASSKKGLRGRPCNQPQHF. The chain has TRBV21-1 and TRBJ1-5; the table's D call TRBD1 went unverified against the DNA. TRBV21-1 is an annotated pseudogene. The CDR3 consists of 19 residues.

CDR3 bases: TGTGCCAGCAGTCTATACGCCTCCCCGGGGAGGGCGTACTACGAGCAGTACTTC. Translating gives CASSLYASPGRAYYEQYF. This chain links TRBV28 with TRBJ2-7; 7 nucleotides agree with TRBD2. The CDR3 spans 18 residues. Looked up from germline, CDR1 is MDHEN and CDR2 is SYDVKM. The V gene end was trimmed by 5 bases and the J gene end by 3 bases; junction bases not matched to a gene: 19.